This paragraph covers one T cell receptor (beta chain) sequence. The antigen is unknown. The source of the sample is a study of T cells in Graves' hyperthyroidism and ophthalmopathy. Study context: Peripheral blood specimens were obtained at initial diagnosis, prior to any treatment.

Study conclusions and caveats: Most expanded thyroid clonotypes above 0.001 recurred in blood.

Individuals with ophthalmopathy presented a Clinical Activity Score of at least 3, a NOSPECS grade of at least 4 and a duration under 3 months. TCR beta CDR3 regions were amplified from RNA transcripts. Carried out on the TCR CDR3, a first-round RT-PCR used the HTBI primer set. MiXCR, applied by TCRdb to the multiplex PCR reads, yields one record per CDR3 protein. The sample contains 490,000 or so distinct CDR3 sequences, 22% of which appear only once. Material: blood. The sequence derives from a woman in her seventies with Graves' ophthalmopathy.

CDR3 residues: CASSSHRGMNTEAFF. The CDR3 DNA sequence: TGTGCCAGCAGCTCACACAGGGGTATGAACACTGAAGCTTTCTTT. The chain carries TRBV9 and TRBJ1-1, with 7 positions matching TRBD1. The CDR3 totals 15 residues. V gave up 4 bases and J gave up 0 bases; unmatched junction bases: 6. CDR1 is SGDLS and CDR2 is YYNGEE in the germline V gene.